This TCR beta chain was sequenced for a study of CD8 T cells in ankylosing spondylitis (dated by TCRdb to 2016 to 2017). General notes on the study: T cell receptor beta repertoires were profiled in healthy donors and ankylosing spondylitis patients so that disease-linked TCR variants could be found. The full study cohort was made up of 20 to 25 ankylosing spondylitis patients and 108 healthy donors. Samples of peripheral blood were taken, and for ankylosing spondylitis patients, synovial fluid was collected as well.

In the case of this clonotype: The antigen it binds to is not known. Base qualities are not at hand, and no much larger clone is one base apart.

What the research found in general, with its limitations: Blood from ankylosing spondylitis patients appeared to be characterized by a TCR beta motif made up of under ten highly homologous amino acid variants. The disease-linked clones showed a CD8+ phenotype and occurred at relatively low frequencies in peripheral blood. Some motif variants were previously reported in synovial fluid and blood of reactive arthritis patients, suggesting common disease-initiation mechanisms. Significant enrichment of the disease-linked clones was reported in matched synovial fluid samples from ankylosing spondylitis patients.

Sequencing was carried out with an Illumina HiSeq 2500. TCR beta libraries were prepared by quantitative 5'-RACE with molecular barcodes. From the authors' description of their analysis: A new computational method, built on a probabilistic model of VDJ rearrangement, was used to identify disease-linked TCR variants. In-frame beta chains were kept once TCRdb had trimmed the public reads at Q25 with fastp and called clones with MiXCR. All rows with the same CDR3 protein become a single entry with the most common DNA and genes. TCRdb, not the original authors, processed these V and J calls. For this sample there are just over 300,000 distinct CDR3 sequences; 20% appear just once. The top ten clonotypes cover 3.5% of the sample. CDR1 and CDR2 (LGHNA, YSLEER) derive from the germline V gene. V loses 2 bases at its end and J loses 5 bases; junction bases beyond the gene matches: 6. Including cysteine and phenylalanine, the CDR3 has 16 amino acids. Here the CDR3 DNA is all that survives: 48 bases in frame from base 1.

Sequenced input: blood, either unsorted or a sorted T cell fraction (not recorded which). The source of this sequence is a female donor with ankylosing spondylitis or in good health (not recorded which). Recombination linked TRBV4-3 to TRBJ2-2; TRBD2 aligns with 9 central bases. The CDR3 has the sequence CASSQSSGRRTGELFF. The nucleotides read TGCGCCAGCAGCCAATCAAGCGGGAGGAGGACCGGGGAGCTGTTTTTT.